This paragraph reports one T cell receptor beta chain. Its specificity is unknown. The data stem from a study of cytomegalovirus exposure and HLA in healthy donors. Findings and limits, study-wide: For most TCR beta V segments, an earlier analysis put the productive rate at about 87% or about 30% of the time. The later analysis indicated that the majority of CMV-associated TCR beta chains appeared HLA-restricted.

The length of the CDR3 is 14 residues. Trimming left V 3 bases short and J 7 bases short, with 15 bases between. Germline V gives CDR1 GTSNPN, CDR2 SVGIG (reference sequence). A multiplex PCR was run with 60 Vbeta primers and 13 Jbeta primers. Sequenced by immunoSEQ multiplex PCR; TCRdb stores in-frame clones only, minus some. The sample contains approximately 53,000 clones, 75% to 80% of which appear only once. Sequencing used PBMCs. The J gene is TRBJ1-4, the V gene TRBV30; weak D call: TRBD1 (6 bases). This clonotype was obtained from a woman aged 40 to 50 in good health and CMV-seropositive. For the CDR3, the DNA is TGTGCCTGGAGGTTGACAGGCGGGGGTGAAAAACTGTTTTTT. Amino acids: CAWRLTGGGEKLFF. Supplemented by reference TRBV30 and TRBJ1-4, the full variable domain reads SQTIHQWPATLVQPVGSPLSLECTVEGTSNPNLYWYRQAAGRGLQLLFYSVGIGQISSEVPQNLSASRPQDRQFILSSKKLLLSDSGFYLCAWRLTGGGEKLFFGSGTQLSVL.